This T cell receptor (beta chain) derives from a study of blood T cell repertoires in COVID-19. Study background: Samples came from the United States, Italy and Spain, spanning acute and convalescent COVID-19. The analysed material was cDNA or gDNA that came from T cells, B-cell-depleted T cells, or PBMCs.

V was clipped by 4 bases and J by 0 bases, with 4 bases between them. Germline V gene data show CDR1 as SGHTA and CDR2 as FQGTGA. This CDR3 comprises 14 residues. Produced via immunoSEQ multiplex PCR; TCRdb's table is partial and in-frame only. Of 58,000 or so clones in the sample, 78% were seen once. The sequenced sample was peripheral blood. The TCR was taken from a human donor in a cohort sampled during active COVID-19. The chain joins TRBV7-3 to TRBJ1-6; D ambiguous. The CDR3 DNA is TGTGCCAGCAGCTCCGGCTCCTATAATTCACCCCTCCACTTT. Translating gives CASSSGSYNSPLHF.